The 9 T cell receptor beta chains listed next were all sequenced from one sample in a study of T cells in localized non-small cell lung cancer. Data came from immunoSEQ multiplex PCR; TCRdb stores just in-frame clones and leaves some out. The data contain some 50,000 clones, approximately 81% of them singletons. The specimen was peripheral blood mononuclear cells, collected before any cancer treatment. The receptors were sampled from a man between 35 and 75 years old with stage III lung adenocarcinoma.

The chain employs TRBV19 and TRBJ2-3; TRBD2 aligns across 7 bases. Germline V gene data show CDR1 as LNHDA and CDR2 as SQIVND (reference sequence). This CDR3 is built from 15 residues. J was trimmed by 2 bases and V by 6 bases; bases with no gene match: 8. DNA of the CDR3: TGTGCCAGTAGCTCCCTAGCGGACGTCACAGATACGCAGTATTTT. Amino acid sequence: CASSSLADVTDTQYF.

The rearrangement links TRBV4-2 to TRBJ2-7; no clear D gene. The germline gives CDR1 LGHNA, CDR2 YNFKEQ. The CDR3 totals 13 residues. V was pared by 4 bases and J by 2 bases, with 9 bases between. The CDR3 spells CASSLDRTYEQYF. The CDR3 nucleotides read TGTGCCAGCAGCCTGGACCGAACCTACGAGCAGTACTTC.

The chain carries TRBV5-1 and TRBJ2-2; 7 bases match TRBD2. CDR1 and CDR2 from the germline V gene are SGHRS and YFSETQ. This CDR3 is 15 amino acids long. The J segment lost 5 bases and the V segment lost 4 bases, leaving 8 bases of the junction unmatched. CDR3 in amino acids: CASSMISGATGELFF. The CDR3, as DNA: TGCGCCAGCAGCATGATAAGCGGGGCAACCGGGGAGCTGTTTTTT.

This chain links TRBV5-1 with TRBJ2-7, with D maybe TRBD1 (6 bases). The CDR3 extends over 13 amino acids. Trimming took off 0 bases at V and 7 bases at J, with 11 bases between the two ends. Germline V CDR1 and CDR2: SGHRS, YFSETQ. The chain's CDR3 is CASSLEAGDEQYF. The CDR3 DNA reads as TGCGCCAGCAGCTTGGAGGCAGGGGATGAGCAGTACTTC.

V gene TRBV27 combines with J gene TRBJ2-6; D gene unclear. Germline V gene data show CDR1 as MNHEY and CDR2 as SMNVEV (reference sequence). This CDR3 has 13 residues. The V end lost 4 bases, the J end lost 0 bases, and 1 base lay between the germline ends. The DNA for the CDR3 is TGTGCCAGCAGTTACTCTGGGGCCAACGTCCTGACTTTC. Protein product: CASSYSGANVLTF.

V and J are TRBV7-2 and TRBJ2-3; D is possibly TRBD1 (6 bases). Germline V gives CDR1 SGHTA, CDR2 FQGNSA. The CDR3 extends over 16 amino acids. V gave up 7 bases and J gave up 2 bases, with 19 bases separating them. CDR3 region: CASTEQGPYLTDTQYF. CDR3 sequence (DNA): TGTGCCAGCACCGAACAGGGTCCTTACCTCACAGATACGCAGTATTTT.

This clone was seen more than once but under ten times. Other DNA sequences in the same sample also yield this CDR3. The rearrangement links TRBV5-1 to TRBJ2-5, with 10 bases fitting TRBD2. Germline CDR1 SGHRS, CDR2 YFSETQ. J was trimmed by 3 bases and V by 2 bases; bases with no gene match: 1. This CDR3 has 14 amino acids. Here the CDR3 DNA reads TGCGCCAGCAGCTTCAGCGGGGGGGAAGAGACCCAGTACTTC. As protein: CASSFSGGEETQYF.

The chain recombines TRBV6-6 with TRBJ1-5; D remains ambiguous. This CDR3 region has 13 residues. Germline-derived CDR1 and CDR2 are MNHNY and SVGAGI (reference sequence). Trimming removed 6 bases at V and 0 bases at J, with 6 bases between. The DNA for the CDR3 is TGTGCCAGCAGCACCGTTAGCAATCAGCCCCAGCATTTT. It yields the protein CASSTVSNQPQHF.

V and J are TRBV29-1 and TRBJ2-1; no clear D. This CDR3 is 13 amino acids long. The V and J ends lost 8 bases and 0 bases respectively, with 11 bases between them. Germline assignment: CDR1 SQVTM and CDR2 ANQGSEA. CDR3 sequence reads: CSLSWSSYNEQFF. In DNA, the CDR3 is TGCAGCCTCTCCTGGAGCTCCTACAATGAGCAGTTCTTC.